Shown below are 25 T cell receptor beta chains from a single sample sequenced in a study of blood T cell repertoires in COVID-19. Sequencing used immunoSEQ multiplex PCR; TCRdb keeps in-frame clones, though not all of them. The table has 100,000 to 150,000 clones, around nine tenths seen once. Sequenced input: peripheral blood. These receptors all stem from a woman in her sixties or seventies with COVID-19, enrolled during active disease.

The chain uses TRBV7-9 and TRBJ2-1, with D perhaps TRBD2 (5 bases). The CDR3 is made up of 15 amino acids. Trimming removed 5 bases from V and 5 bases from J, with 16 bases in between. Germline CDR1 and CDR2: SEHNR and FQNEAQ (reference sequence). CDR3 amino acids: CASSPRGGQDNEQFF. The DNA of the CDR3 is TGTGCCAGCAGCCCCCGCGGAGGTCAGGACAATGAGCAGTTCTTC. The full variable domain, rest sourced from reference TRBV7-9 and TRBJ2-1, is DTGVSQNPRHKITKRGQNVTFRCDPISEHNRLYWYRQTLGQGPEFLTYFQNEAQLEKSRLLSDRFSAERPKGSFSTLEIQRTEQGDSAMYLCASSPRGGQDNEQFFGPGTRLTVL.

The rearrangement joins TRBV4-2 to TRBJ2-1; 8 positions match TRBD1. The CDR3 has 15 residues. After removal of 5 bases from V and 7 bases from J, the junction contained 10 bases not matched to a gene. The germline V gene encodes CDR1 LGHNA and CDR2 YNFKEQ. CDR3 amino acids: CASSGEAGGRNEQFF. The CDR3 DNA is TGTGCCAGCAGCGGGGAGGCAGGGGGCCGGAATGAGCAGTTCTTC.

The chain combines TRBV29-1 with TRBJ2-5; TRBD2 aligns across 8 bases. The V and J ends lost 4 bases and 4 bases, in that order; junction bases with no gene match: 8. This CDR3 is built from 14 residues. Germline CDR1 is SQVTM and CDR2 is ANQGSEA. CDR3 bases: TGCAGCGTTGGGGCCCCGGGGGGGGCAGAGACCCAGTACTTC. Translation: CSVGAPGGAETQYF.

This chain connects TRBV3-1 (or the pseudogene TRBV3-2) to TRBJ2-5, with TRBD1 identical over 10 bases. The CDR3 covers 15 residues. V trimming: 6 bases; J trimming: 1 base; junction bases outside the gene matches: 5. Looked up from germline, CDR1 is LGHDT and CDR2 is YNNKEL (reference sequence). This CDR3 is CASSPWTGGQETQYF. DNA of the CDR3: TGTGCCAGCAGTCCCTGGACAGGGGGCCAAGAGACCCAGTACTTC.

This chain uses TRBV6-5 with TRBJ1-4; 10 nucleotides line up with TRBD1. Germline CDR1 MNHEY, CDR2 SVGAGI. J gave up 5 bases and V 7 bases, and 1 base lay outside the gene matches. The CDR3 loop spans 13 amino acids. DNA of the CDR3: TGTGCCAGCACGGGACAGGGGAATGAAAAACTGTTTTTT. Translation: CASTGQGNEKLFF.

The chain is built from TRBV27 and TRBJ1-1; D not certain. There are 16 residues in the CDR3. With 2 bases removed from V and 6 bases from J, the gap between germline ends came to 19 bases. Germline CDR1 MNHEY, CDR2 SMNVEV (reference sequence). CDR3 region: CASSLKYPAGWAEAFF. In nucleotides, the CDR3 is TGTGCCAGCAGTTTAAAGTATCCTGCGGGTTGGGCTGAAGCTTTCTTT.

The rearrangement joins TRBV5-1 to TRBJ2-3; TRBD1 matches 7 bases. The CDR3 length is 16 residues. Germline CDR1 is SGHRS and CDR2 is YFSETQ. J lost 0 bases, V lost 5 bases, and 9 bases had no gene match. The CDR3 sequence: CASRFGDRTSTDTQYF. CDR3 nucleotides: TGCGCCAGCAGGTTTGGGGACAGAACTAGCACAGATACGCAGTATTTT.

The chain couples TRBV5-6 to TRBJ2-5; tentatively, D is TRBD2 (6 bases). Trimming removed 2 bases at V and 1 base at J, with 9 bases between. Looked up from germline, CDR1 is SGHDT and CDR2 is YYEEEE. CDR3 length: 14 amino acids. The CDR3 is CASSLIGGQETQYF. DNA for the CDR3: TGTGCCAGCAGCTTAATCGGGGGCCAAGAGACCCAGTACTTC.

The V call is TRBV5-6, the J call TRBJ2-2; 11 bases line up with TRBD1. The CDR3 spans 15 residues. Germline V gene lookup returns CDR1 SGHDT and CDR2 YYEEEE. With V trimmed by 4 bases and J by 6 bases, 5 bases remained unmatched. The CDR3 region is CASSLDRGRAGELFF. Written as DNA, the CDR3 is TGTGCCAGCAGCCTGGACAGGGGGCGAGCCGGGGAGCTGTTTTTT.

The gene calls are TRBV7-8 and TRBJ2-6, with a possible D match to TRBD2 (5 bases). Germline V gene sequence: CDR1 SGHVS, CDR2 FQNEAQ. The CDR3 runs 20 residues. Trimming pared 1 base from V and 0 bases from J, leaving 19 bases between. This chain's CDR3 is CASSLGDLSGVSSGANVLTF. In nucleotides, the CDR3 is TGTGCCAGCAGCTTAGGGGATTTGAGCGGAGTTAGCTCTGGGGCCAACGTCCTGACTTTC. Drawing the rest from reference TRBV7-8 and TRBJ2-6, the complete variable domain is GAGVSQSPRYKVAKRGQDVALRCDPISGHVSLFWYQQALGQGPEFLTYFQNEAQLDKSGLPSDRFFAERPEGSVSTLKIQRTQQEDSAVYLCASSLGDLSGVSSGANVLTFGAGSRLTVL.

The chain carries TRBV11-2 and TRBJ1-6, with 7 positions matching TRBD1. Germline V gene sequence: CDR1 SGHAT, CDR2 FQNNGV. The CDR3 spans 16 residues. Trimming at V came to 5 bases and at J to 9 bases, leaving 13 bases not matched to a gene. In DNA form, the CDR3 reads TGTGCCAGCAGCCTCGACGACAGGGTATATGGTTCACCCCTCCACTTT. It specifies CASSLDDRVYGSPLHF.

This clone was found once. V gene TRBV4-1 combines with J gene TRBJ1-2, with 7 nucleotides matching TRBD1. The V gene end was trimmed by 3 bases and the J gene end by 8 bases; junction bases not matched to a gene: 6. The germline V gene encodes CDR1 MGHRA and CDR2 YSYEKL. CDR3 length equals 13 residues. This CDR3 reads CASSHRDRSGYTF. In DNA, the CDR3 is TGCGCCAGCAGCCATCGGGACAGATCAGGCTACACCTTC.

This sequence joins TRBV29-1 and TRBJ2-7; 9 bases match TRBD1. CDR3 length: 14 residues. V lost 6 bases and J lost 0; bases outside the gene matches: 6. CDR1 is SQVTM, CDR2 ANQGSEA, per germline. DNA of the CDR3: TGCAGCGTGGACAGGGGCCCGGGCTCCTACGAGCAGTACTTC. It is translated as CSVDRGPGSYEQYF.

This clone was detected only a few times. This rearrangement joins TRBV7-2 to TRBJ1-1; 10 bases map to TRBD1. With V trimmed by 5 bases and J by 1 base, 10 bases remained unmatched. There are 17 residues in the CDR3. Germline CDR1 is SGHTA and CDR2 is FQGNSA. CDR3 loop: CASSQHRDRGRNTEAFF. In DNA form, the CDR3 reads TGTGCCAGCAGCCAACACCGGGACAGGGGAAGGAACACTGAAGCTTTCTTT. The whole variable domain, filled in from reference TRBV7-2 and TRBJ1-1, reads GAGVSQSPSNKVTEKGKDVELRCDPISGHTALYWYRQSLGQGLEFLIYFQGNSAPDKSGLPSDRFSAERTGGSVSTLTIQRTQQEDSAVYLCASSQHRDRGRNTEAFFGQGTRLTVV.

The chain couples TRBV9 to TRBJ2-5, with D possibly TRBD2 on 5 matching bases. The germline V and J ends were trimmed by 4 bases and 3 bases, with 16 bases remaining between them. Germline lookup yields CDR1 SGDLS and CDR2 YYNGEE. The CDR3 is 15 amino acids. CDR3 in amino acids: CASSSGPSRKETQYF. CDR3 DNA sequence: TGTGCCAGCAGCTCCGGACCTAGCAGAAAAGAGACCCAGTACTTC.

The DNA for the CDR3 is TGTGCCAGCAGTTTGGTTCTAGCGGGGGGGCCCTATACGCAGTATTTT. Amino acids: CASSLVLAGGPYTQYF. This rearrangement joins TRBV27 to TRBJ2-3, with 12 bases identical to TRBD2. The CDR3 length is 16 residues. After removal of 3 bases from V and 7 bases from J, the junction contained 8 bases not matched to a gene. From germline, CDR1 is MNHEY and CDR2 SMNVEV (reference sequence).

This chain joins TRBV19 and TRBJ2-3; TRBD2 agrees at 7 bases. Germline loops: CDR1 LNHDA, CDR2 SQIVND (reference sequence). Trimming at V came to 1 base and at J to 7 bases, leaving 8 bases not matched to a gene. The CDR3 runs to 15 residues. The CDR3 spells CASSIGPAGVNTQYF. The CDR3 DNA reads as TGTGCCAGTAGTATAGGGCCGGCGGGGGTGAATACGCAGTATTTT.

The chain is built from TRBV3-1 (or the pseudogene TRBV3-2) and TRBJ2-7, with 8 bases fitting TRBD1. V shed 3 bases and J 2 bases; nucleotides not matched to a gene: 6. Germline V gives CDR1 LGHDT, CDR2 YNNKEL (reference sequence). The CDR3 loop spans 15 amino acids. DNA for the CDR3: TGTGCCAGCAGCCATACGGACAGGGCAGCCTACGAGCAGTACTTC. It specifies CASSHTDRAAYEQYF.

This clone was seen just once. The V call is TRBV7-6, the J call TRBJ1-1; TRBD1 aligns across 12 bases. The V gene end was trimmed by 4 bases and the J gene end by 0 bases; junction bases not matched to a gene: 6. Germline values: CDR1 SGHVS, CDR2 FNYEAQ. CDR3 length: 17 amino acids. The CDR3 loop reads CASSWDRGLEMNTEAFF. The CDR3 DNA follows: TGTGCCAGCAGCTGGGACAGGGGGCTTGAGATGAACACTGAAGCTTTCTTT.

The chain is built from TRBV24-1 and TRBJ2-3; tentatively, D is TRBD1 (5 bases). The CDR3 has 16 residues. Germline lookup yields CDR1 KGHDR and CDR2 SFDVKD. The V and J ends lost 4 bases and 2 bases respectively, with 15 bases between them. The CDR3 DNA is TGTGCCACCAGTGACCCGCGCAGGGCCACCACAGATACGCAGTATTTT. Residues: CATSDPRRATTDTQYF.

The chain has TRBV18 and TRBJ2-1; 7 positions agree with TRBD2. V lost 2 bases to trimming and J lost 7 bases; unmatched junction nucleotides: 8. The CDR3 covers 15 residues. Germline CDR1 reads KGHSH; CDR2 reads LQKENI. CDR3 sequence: CASSPTSVGVNEQFF. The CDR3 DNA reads TGTGCCAGCTCACCAACTAGCGTGGGGGTGAATGAGCAGTTCTTC.

The CDR3 protein is CASSVAGGKYEQYF. The CDR3 DNA follows: TGTGCCAGCAGCGTAGCTGGGGGGAAGTACGAGCAGTACTTC. The chain has TRBV9 and TRBJ2-7; possible D gene TRBD2, 6 bases. The CDR3 length is 14 residues. V gave up 0 bases and J gave up 4 bases, with 11 bases separating them. Germline V gives CDR1 SGDLS, CDR2 YYNGEE.

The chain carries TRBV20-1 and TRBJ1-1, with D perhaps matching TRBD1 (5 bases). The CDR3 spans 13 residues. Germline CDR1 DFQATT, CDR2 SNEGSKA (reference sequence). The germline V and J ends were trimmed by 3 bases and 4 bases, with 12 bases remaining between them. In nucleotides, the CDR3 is TGCAGTGCTAGTTTCGCGGGACGCACTGAAGCTTTCTTT. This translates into CSASFAGRTEAFF.

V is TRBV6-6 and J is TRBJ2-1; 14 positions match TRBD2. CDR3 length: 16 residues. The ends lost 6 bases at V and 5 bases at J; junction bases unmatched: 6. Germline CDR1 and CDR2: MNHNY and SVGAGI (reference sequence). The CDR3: CASRTTSGGANNEQFF. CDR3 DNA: TGTGCCAGCAGGACGACTAGCGGGGGGGCTAACAATGAGCAGTTCTTC.

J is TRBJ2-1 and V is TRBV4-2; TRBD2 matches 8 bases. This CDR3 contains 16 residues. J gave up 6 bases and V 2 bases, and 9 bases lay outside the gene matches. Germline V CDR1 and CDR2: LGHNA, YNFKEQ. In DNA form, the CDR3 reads TGTGCCAGCAGCCAAAATCCGGGACTAGGGCCCAATGAGCAGTTCTTC. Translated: CASSQNPGLGPNEQFF.